Below, one T cell receptor (beta chain) is given with its context. What it binds is unknown. The CDR3 totals 11 residues. V was cut by 11 bases and J by 5 bases, with 9 bases left in between. Germline-derived CDR1 and CDR2 are MNHNY and SVGAGI (reference sequence). Produced via immunoSEQ multiplex PCR; TCRdb's table is partial and in-frame only. The sample shows some 2 million clones, around 95% of them seen only once. Donors comprised healthy HIV-negative adults lacking recent acute infections or vaccinations. These data come from a study of shared clonotypes between healthy human individuals. Study background: Per donor, three plates held CD4 naive cells, three held CD4 memory, two held CD8 naive and one held CD8 memory.

The study, taken as a whole, reports: Sampling used blood alone; tissue repertoires probably differ.

Sequencing was performed on naive CD4+ T cells sorted from blood. As for subset: CD45RA+ positively selected. The chain couples TRBV6-6 to TRBJ1-4, with D possibly matching TRBD1 (6 bases). The sequence derives from a man younger than 35 in good health. CDR3 amino acids: CAAGANEKLFF. The CDR3, as DNA: TGTGCCGCAGGGGCCAATGAAAAACTGTTTTTT.